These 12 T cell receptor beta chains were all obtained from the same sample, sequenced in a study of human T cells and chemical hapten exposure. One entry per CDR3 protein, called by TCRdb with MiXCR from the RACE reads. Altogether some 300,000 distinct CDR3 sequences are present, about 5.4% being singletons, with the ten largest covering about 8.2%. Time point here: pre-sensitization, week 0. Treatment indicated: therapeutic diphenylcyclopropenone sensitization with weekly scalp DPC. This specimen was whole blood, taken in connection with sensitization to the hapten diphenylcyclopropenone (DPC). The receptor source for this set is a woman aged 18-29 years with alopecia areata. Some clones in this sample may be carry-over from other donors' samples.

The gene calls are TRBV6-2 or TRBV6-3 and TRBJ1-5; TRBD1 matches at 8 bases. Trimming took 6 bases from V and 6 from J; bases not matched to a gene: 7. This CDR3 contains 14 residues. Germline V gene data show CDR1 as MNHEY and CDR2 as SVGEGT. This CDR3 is CASSRTGHGQPQHF. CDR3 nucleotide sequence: TGTGCCAGCAGCCGGACAGGGCATGGTCAGCCCCAGCATTTT.

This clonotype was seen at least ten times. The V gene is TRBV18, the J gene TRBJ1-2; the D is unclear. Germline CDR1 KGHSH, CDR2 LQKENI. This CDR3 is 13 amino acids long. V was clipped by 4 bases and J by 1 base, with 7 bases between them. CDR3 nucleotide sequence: TGTGCCAGCTCACGCGACGTTAACTATGGCTACACCTTC. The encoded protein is CASSRDVNYGYTF.

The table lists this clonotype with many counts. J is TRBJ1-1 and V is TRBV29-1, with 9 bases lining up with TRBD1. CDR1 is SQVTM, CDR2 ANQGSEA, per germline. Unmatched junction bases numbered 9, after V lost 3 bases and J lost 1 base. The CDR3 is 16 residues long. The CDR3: CSVDGGQGTANTEAFF. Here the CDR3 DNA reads TGCAGCGTTGACGGGGGACAGGGTACAGCGAACACTGAAGCTTTCTTT.

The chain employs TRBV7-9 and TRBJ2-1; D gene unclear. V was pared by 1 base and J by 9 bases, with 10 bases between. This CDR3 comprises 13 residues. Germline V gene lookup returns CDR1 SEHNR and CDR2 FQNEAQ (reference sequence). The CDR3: CASSLGVIAEQFF. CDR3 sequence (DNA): TGTGCCAGCAGCTTAGGTGTTATTGCTGAGCAGTTCTTC.

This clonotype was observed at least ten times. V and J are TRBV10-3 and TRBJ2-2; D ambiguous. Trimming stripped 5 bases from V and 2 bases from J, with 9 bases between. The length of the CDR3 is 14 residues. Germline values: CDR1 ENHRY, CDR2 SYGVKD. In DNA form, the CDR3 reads TGTGCCATCAGTCCCCCCCATAACACCGGGGAGCTGTTTTTT. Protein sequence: CAISPPHNTGELFF.

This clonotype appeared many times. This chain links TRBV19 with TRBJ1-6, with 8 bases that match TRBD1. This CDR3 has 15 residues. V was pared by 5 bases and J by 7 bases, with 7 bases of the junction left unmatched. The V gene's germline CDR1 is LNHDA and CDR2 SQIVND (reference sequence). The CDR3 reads CASSGNTGGNSPLHF. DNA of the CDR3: TGTGCCAGTAGTGGTAATACAGGGGGAAATTCACCCCTCCACTTT.

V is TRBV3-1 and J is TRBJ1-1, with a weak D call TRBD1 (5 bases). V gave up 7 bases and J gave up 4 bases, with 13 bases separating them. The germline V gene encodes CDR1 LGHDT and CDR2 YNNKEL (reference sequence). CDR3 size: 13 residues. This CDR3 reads CASTSRVGTEAFF. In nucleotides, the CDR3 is TGTGCCAGCACCTCCAGGGTGGGCACTGAAGCTTTCTTT.

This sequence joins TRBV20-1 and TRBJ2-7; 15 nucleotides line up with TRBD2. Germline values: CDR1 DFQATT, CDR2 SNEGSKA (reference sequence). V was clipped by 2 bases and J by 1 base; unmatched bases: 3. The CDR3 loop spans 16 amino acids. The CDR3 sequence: CSARWTSGGESYEQYF. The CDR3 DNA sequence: TGCAGTGCTAGATGGACTAGCGGGGGGGAGTCCTACGAGCAGTACTTC.

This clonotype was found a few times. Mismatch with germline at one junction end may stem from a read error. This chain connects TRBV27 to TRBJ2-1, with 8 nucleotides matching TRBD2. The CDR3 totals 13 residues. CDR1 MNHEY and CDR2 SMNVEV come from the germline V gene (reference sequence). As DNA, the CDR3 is TGTGCCAGCAGTTTCGTCCCCGTTAGCGGGGCTGTCTTC. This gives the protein CASSFVPVSGAVF.

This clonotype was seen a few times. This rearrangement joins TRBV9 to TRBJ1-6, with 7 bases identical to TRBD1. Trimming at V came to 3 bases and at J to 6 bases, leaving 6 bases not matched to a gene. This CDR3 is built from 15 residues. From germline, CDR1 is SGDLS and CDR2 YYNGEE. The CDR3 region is CASSAQDRANSPLHF. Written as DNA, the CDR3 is TGTGCCAGCAGCGCCCAAGACAGGGCTAATTCACCCCTCCACTTT.

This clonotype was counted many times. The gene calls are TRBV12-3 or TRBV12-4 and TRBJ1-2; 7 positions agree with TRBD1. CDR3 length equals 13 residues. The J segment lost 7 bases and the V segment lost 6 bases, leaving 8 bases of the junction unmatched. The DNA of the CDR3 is TGTGCCAGCAGCCCAGGGGGGGTTAGTGGCTACACCTTC. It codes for CASSPGGVSGYTF.

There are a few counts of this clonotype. The CDR3 spells CASSQDEAVGGGAEEQFF. The CDR3 coding sequence is TGTGCCAGCAGCCAAGATGAAGCGGTCGGCGGGGGGGCCGAGGAGCAGTTCTTC. The rearrangement uses TRBV4-2 and TRBJ2-1, with TRBD2 identical over 9 bases. This CDR3 has 18 amino acids. Trimming took 0 bases from V and 10 from J; bases not matched to a gene: 16. Germline assignment: CDR1 LGHNA and CDR2 YNFKEQ.